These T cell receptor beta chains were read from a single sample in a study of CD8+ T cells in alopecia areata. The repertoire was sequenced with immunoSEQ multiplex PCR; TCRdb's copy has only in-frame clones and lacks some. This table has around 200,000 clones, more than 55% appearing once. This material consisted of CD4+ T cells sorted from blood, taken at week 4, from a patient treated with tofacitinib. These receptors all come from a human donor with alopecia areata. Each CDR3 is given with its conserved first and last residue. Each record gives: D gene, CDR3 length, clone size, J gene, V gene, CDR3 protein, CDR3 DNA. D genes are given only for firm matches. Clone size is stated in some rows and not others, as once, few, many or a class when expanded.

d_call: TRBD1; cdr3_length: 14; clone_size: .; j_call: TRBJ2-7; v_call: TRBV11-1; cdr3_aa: CASSPAGTGKLWYF; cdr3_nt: TGTGCCAGCAGCCCGGCGGGGACAGGGAAGTTATGGTACTTC
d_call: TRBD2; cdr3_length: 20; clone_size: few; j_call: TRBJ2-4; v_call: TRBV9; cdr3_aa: CASSVPPLAGEVLAKNIQYF; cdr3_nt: TGTGCCAGCAGCGTCCCCCCCCTAGCGGGAGAAGTTTTAGCCAAAAACATTCAGTACTTC
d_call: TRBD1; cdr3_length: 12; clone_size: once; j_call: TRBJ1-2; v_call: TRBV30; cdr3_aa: CAWSGQVGGYTF; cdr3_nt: TGTGCCTGGAGCGGACAGGTCGGTGGCTACACCTTC
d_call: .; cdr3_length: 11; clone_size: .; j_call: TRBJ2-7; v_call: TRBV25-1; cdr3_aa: CASSGLYEQYF; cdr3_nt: TGTGCCAGCAGTGGTCTCTACGAGCAGTACTTC
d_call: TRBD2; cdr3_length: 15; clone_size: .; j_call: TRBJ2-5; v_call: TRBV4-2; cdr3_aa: CASSQLSGKERTQYF; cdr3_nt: TGTGCCAGCAGCCAGCTTAGCGGGAAGGAGCGGACCCAGTACTTC
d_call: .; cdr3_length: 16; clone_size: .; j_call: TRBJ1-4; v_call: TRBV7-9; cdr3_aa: CASSLVVGGGREKLFF; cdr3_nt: TGTGCCAGCAGCTTAGTAGTAGGAGGAGGGCGTGAAAAACTGTTTTTT
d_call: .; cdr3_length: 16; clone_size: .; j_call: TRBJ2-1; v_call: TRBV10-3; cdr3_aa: CAISQIAGAMRNEQFF; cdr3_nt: TGTGCCATCAGTCAGATTGCCGGAGCGATGAGGAATGAGCAGTTCTTC
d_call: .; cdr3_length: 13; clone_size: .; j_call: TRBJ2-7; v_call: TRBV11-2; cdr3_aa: CASSLQYGYEQYF; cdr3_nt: TGTGCCAGCAGCTTACAGTACGGTTACGAGCAGTACTTC
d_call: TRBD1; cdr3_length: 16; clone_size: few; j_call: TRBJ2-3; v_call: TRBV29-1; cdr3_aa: CSVRVTGTGVADTQYF; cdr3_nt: TGCAGCGTCCGCGTAACCGGGACAGGGGTGGCAGATACGCAGTATTTT
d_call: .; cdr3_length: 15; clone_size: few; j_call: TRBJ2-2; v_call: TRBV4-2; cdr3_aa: CASSQDGGVTGELFF; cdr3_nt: TGTGCCAGCAGCCAAGATGGAGGGGTTACCGGGGAGCTGTTTTTT
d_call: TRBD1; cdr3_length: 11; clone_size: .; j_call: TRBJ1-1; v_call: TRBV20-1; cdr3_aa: CSARDQGAAFF; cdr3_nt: TGCAGTGCTAGAGATCAGGGGGCCGCTTTCTTT
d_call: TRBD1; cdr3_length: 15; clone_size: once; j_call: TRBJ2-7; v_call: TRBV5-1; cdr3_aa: CASSLTGGAAYEQYF; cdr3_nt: TGCGCCAGCAGCCTAACAGGGGGCGCAGCCTACGAGCAGTACTTC
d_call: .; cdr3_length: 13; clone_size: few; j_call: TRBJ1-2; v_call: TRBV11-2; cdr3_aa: CASSLGYSGGYTF; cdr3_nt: TGTGCCAGCAGCCTAGGGTACAGCGGAGGCTACACCTTC
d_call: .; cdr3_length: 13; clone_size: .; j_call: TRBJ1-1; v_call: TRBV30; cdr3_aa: CAWSGHSGDEAFF; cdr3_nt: TGTGCCTGGAGTGGCCACAGTGGGGATGAAGCTTTCTTT
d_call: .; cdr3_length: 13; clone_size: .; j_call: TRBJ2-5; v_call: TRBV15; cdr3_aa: CATSLGFGETQYF; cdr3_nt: TGTGCCACCAGCCTTGGTTTCGGGGAGACCCAGTACTTC
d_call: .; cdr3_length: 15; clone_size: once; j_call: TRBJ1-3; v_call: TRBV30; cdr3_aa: CAWSVEWGPGNTIYF; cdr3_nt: TGTGCCTGGAGTGTAGAATGGGGCCCTGGAAACACCATATATTTT
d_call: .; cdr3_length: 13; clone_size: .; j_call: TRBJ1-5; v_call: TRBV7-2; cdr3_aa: CASSLNSNQPQHF; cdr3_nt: TGTGCCAGCAGCTTAAACAGCAATCAGCCCCAGCATTTT
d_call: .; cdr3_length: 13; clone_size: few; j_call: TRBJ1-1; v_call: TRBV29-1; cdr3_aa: CSVVFAGNTEAFF; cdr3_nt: TGCAGCGTTGTGTTTGCAGGTAACACTGAAGCTTTCTTT
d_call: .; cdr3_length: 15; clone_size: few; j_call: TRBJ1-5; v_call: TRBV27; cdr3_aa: CASSEGAYSNQPQHF; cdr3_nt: TGTGCCAGCTCCGAAGGGGCTTATAGCAATCAGCCCCAGCATTTT
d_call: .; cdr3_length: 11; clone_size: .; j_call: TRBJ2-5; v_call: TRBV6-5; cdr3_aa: CAAGRSETQYF; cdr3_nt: TGTGCCGCTGGGAGGTCGGAGACCCAGTACTTC
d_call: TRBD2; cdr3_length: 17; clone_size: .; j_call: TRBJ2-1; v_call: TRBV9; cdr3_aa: CASSVALGLAGGNEQFF; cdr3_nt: TGTGCCAGCAGCGTAGCTCTAGGACTAGCGGGAGGTAATGAGCAGTTCTTC
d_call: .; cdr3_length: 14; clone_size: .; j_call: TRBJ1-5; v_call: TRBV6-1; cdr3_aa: CASMKGTPNQPQHF; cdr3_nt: TGTGCCAGCATGAAGGGGACACCGAATCAGCCCCAGCATTTT
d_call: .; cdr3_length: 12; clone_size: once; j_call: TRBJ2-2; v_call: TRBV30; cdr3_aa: CALNSVTGELFF; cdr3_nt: TGTGCCTTGAACAGCGTCACCGGGGAGCTGTTTTTT
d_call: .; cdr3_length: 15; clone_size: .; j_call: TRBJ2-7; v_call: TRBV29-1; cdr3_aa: CSVFKTSRDKYEQYF; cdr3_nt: TGCAGCGTTTTCAAAACGTCCCGGGACAAGTACGAGCAGTACTTC
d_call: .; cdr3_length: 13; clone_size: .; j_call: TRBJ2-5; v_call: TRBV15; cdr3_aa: CATSRDGTKTQYF; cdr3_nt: TGTGCCACCAGCAGAGATGGAACAAAGACCCAGTACTTC
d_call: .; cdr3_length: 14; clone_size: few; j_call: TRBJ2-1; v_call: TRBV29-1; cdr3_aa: CSVEYQGLDNEQFF; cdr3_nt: TGCAGCGTTGAATACCAGGGACTGGACAATGAGCAGTTCTTC
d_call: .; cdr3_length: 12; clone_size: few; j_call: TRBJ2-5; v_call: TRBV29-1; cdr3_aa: CSVDVTEETQYF; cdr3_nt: TGCAGCGTTGACGTGACGGAAGAGACCCAGTACTTC
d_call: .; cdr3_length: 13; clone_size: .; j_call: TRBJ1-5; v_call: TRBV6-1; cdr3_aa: CASSGDLNQPQHF; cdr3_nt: TGTGCCAGCAGTGGGGACCTAAATCAGCCCCAGCATTTT
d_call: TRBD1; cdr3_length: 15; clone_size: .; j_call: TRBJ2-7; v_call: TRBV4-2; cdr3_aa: CASSQNDRASYEQYF; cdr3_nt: TGTGCCAGCAGCCAGAACGACAGGGCATCCTACGAGCAGTACTTC
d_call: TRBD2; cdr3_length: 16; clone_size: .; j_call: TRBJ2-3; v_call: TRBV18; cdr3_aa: CASSPLGTRGSDTQYF; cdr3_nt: TGTGCCAGCTCACCACTCGGGACTAGAGGTTCAGATACGCAGTATTTT